This TCR beta chain was identified during a study of T cell repertoires in cytomegalovirus infection. Each CDR3 protein gets one entry after TCRdb re-called the reads with MiXCR. The sample contains roughly 500,000 distinct CDR3 sequences, about 44% of which appear only once. Per the germline V gene, CDR1 is SGHTA and CDR2 is FQGNSA. CDR3 length: 14 residues. The trim removed 6 bases at V and 5 bases at J, leaving 7 bases unmatched. Whole-study findings and limits: CMV carriers having the relevant HLA were flagged by cumulative public TCR beta family frequency.

As to this clonotype: What it binds is unknown.

The genes are TRBV7-2 and TRBJ2-3; 8 bases are shared with TRBD2. This TCR came from a human donor in good health (CMV status not recorded). Some clones in this sample may be carry-over from other donors' samples. The starting material was cultured PBMCs, obtained from culture after CMV antigen stimulation. DNA of the CDR3: TGTGCCAGCAGATATAGCGGGGTAGGAGATACGCAGTATTTT. Amino acids: CASRYSGVGDTQYF. The full variable domain, in which reference TRBV7-2 and TRBJ2-3 provide the parts outside the CDR3, is GAGVSQSPSNKVTEKGKDVELRCDPISGHTALYWYRQSLGQGLEFLIYFQGNSAPDKSGLPSDRFSAERTGGSVSTLTIQRTQQEDSAVYLCASRYSGVGDTQYFGPGTRLTVL.